Each of the 32 T cell receptor beta chains below was sequenced from the same sample in a study of blood T cell repertoires in COVID-19. Profiled with immunoSEQ multiplex PCR; TCRdb holds only in-frame clones, not every one. Of approximately 97,000 clones listed, nearly 90% are singletons. What was sequenced was peripheral blood. The receptors stem from a man aged 45-60 years with active COVID-19.

The V and J genes are TRBV6-5 and TRBJ1-2; the D is unclear. This CDR3 comprises 14 residues. Per the germline V gene, CDR1 is MNHEY and CDR2 is SVGAGI. Trimming removed 5 bases at V and 0 bases at J, with 10 bases between. The DNA for the CDR3 is TGTGCCAGCAGTCCCCTGAGAGCTAACTATGGCTACACCTTC. This encodes CASSPLRANYGYTF.

CDR3: CASSPPTGAYEQYF. The CDR3 coding sequence is TGTGCCAGTAGTCCCCCGACAGGGGCCTACGAGCAGTACTTC. The J gene is TRBJ2-7, the V gene TRBV19; 8 bases align to TRBD1. The CDR3 spans 14 residues. The trim removed 5 bases at V and 2 bases at J, leaving 5 bases unmatched. In germline, CDR1 is LNHDA, CDR2 SQIVND (reference sequence). Complete variable domain (other parts from reference TRBV19 and TRBJ2-7): DGGITQSPKYLFRKEGQNVTLSCEQNLNHDAMYWYRQDPGQGLRLIYYSQIVNDFQKGDIAEGYSVSREKKESFPLTVTSAQKNPTAFYLCASSPPTGAYEQYFGPGTRLTVT.

Of note for this clone: At one end, the junction sequence differs from germline, possibly due to a read error. CDR3 DNA: TGTGCCAGCAGCTCCCCCGGGGGGTCCCTCGACTTC. Translating gives CASSSPGGSLDF. The chain couples TRBV7-3 to TRBJ2-5; 7 bases match TRBD2. The CDR3 sequence is 12 residues long. Germline CDR1 SGHTA, CDR2 FQGTGA. The full variable domain, in which reference TRBV7-3 and TRBJ2-5 provide the parts outside the CDR3, is GAGVSQTPSNKVTEKGKYVELRCDPISGHTALYWYRQSLGQGPEFLIYFQGTGAADDSGLPNDRFFAVRPEGSVSTLKIQRTERGDSAVYLCASSSPGGSLDFGPGTRLLVL.

Turning to this clone: The same CDR3 arises from other DNA sequences in this sample as well. The chain links TRBV12-3 or TRBV12-4 to TRBJ1-5, with D possibly TRBD1 on 5 matching bases. This CDR3 spans 13 amino acids. V lost 3 bases to trimming and J lost 6 bases, with 9 bases between them. Here the CDR3 reads CASSFQGRQPQHF. The CDR3 DNA follows: TGTGCCAGCAGTTTTCAGGGCCGTCAGCCCCAGCATTTT.

The rearrangement uses TRBV6-2 or TRBV6-3 and TRBJ2-1; 13 bases fit TRBD2. The V gene's germline CDR1 is MNHEY and CDR2 SVGEGT. V lost 5 bases to trimming and J lost 8 bases; unmatched junction nucleotides: 3. CDR3 length equals 14 residues. In DNA, the CDR3 is TGTGCCAGCAGTAGACTAGCGGGGGGTTATGAGCAGTTCTTC. As protein: CASSRLAGGYEQFF.

The chain links TRBV3-1 (or the pseudogene TRBV3-2) to TRBJ1-2; TRBD1 might be the D (6 bases). Trimming took 8 bases from V and 4 from J, leaving 14 bases between them. This CDR3 is 13 amino acids long. CDR1 LGHDT and CDR2 YNNKEL come from the germline V gene (reference sequence). The DNA of the CDR3 is TGTGCCAGCGGAACAGGGCGAGGCTATGGCTACACCTTC. Its translation: CASGTGRGYGYTF.

The chain has TRBV19 and TRBJ2-5; TRBD1 is a possible D gene (6 bases). Germline V gene lookup returns CDR1 LNHDA and CDR2 SQIVND (reference sequence). V was pared by 4 bases and J by 1 base, with 19 bases between. This CDR3 region has 17 residues. CDR3: CASSSVEEQGSQETQYF. The CDR3 bases are TGTGCCAGTAGTAGTGTAGAGGAACAGGGATCCCAAGAGACCCAGTACTTC.

V is TRBV12-3 or TRBV12-4 and J is TRBJ2-7, with D possibly being TRBD1 (6 bases). The CDR3 is 13 amino acids. V was cut by 6 bases and J by 3 bases, with 12 bases left in between. The CDR3 loop is CASSHGQHYEQYF. The CDR3 nucleotides read TGTGCCAGCAGCCACGGACAGCACTACGAGCAGTACTTC.

CDR3 sequence: CASSLALGQPQHF. The CDR3, as DNA: TGTGCCAGCAGTTTGGCCCTCGGGCAGCCCCAGCATTTT. The rearrangement links TRBV12-3 or TRBV12-4 to TRBJ1-5, with no clear D. Trimming shortened V by 3 bases and J by 7 bases, and 10 bases separated the two germline ends. This CDR3 comprises 13 residues.

This sequence joins TRBV9 and TRBJ2-5; 9 bases align to TRBD1. The trim removed 3 bases at V and 3 bases at J, leaving 3 bases unmatched. The length of the CDR3 is 14 residues. CDR1 is SGDLS and CDR2 is YYNGEE in the germline V gene. The CDR3 here is CASSEGDREETQYF. CDR3 coding DNA: TGTGCCAGCAGCGAGGGGGACAGGGAAGAGACCCAGTACTTC.

V and J are TRBV19 and TRBJ2-1, with 11 bases fitting TRBD1. After removal of 6 bases from V and 4 bases from J, the junction contained 2 bases not matched to a gene. Per germline, CDR1 LNHDA and CDR2 SQIVND (reference sequence). CDR3 length: 14 amino acids. This CDR3 reads CASRRDRGYNEQFF. The CDR3 DNA sequence: TGTGCCAGTAGGAGGGACAGGGGGTACAATGAGCAGTTCTTC.

This rearrangement joins TRBV24-1 to TRBJ1-5; possible D gene TRBD1, 5 bases. The CDR3 runs to 16 residues. Germline V gives CDR1 KGHDR, CDR2 SFDVKD. V was cut by 4 bases and J by 2 bases, with 14 bases left in between. CDR3 region: CATSEGRRGGNQPQHF. The CDR3 DNA sequence: TGTGCCACCAGTGAGGGTCGAAGGGGCGGCAATCAGCCCCAGCATTTT.

The rearrangement joins TRBV11-3 to TRBJ2-7, with D perhaps matching TRBD1 (5 bases). Germline values: CDR1 SGHNT, CDR2 YENEEA. The CDR3 covers 15 residues. V shed 2 bases and J shed 3 bases, with 14 bases lying between them. The CDR3 sequence is CASSLRQGSGYEQYF. The CDR3 region has the DNA TGTGCCAGCAGCTTACGGCAGGGTTCTGGCTACGAGCAGTACTTC.

The chain joins TRBV11-2 to TRBJ2-1; TRBD2 matches at 8 bases. This CDR3 is 15 amino acids long. The germline V gene has CDR1 SGHAT and CDR2 FQNNGV. J was trimmed by 3 bases and V by 5 bases; bases with no gene match: 6. CDR3 region: CASSPAGVNYNEQFF. The CDR3 nucleotides are TGTGCCAGCAGCCCAGCGGGGGTTAACTACAATGAGCAGTTCTTC.

The rearrangement uses TRBV7-8 and TRBJ1-2; TRBD1 is a possible D gene (5 bases). The V gene's germline CDR1 is SGHVS and CDR2 FQNEAQ. Between the trimmed V and J ends, which lost 2 bases and 3 bases, there was a span of 10 bases. The CDR3 has 14 amino acids. The CDR3 sequence is CASSLPGFDYGYTF. The CDR3 region has the DNA TGTGCCAGCAGCTTACCAGGGTTCGACTATGGCTACACCTTC.

This clone was detected many times. The sample contains more than one DNA sequence encoding this CDR3. The rearrangement uses TRBV11-3 and TRBJ2-3, with 7 positions matching TRBD1. With V trimmed by 3 bases and J by 2 bases, 2 bases remained unmatched. CDR1 is SGHNT and CDR2 is YENEEA in the germline V gene. The CDR3 is 14 amino acids. The CDR3 DNA sequence: TGTGCCAGCAGCTTGACAGGGTCCACAGATACGCAGTATTTT. Its protein is CASSLTGSTDTQYF.

The gene calls are TRBV9 and TRBJ2-2, with 8 bases fitting TRBD2. This CDR3 is built from 15 residues. Germline CDR1 reads SGDLS; CDR2 reads YYNGEE. V was clipped by 3 bases and J by 4 bases; unmatched bases: 5. Written as DNA, the CDR3 is TGTGCCAGCAGCGCTCCGGGGGGGGGCACCGGGGAGCTGTTTTTT. It encodes CASSAPGGGTGELFF.

V usage is TRBV13 and J usage is TRBJ1-6; D is unclear. Germline V gene data show CDR1 as PRHDT and CDR2 as FYEKMQ (reference sequence). V lost 2 bases and J 0 bases, leaving 5 bases between the germline ends. There are 15 residues in the CDR3. The CDR3 loop is CASSLSRSYNSPLHF. In DNA form, the CDR3 reads TGTGCCAGCAGCTTATCCCGCTCCTATAATTCACCCCTCCACTTT.

The genes are TRBV2 and TRBJ2-2; a weak D match, TRBD1 (5 bases). CDR3 length equals 12 residues. CDR1 and CDR2 (germline): SNHLY, FYNNEI. Trimming took 6 bases from V and 6 from J, leaving 8 bases between them. The CDR3 sequence is CASSQGAGELFF. The CDR3 bases are TGTGCCAGCAGCCAGGGTGCCGGGGAGCTGTTTTTT.

The chain joins TRBV5-1 to TRBJ2-3, with TRBD2 identical over 8 bases. CDR1 and CDR2 (germline): SGHRS, YFSETQ. After removal of 0 bases from V and 6 bases from J, the junction contained 12 bases not matched to a gene. The CDR3 runs to 17 residues. The CDR3 DNA sequence: TGCGCCAGCAGCTTGGCACAGGTCGGGGGGGCCAGGGATACGCAGTATTTT. Protein: CASSLAQVGGARDTQYF.

The CDR3 loop reads CASSPPGSNTEAFF. In nucleotides, the CDR3 is TGTGCCAGCAGTCCCCCAGGATCGAACACTGAAGCTTTCTTT. The chain links TRBV6-5 to TRBJ1-1, with D uncertain. In germline, CDR1 is MNHEY, CDR2 SVGAGI. With 5 bases removed from V and 1 base from J, the gap between germline ends came to 11 bases. The CDR3 contains 14 residues.

Concerning this clone itself: At the DNA level, this CDR3 is encoded by other sequences in the same sample as well. The V gene is TRBV19, the J gene TRBJ2-3, with D possibly TRBD2 on 5 matching bases. Germline V gives CDR1 LNHDA, CDR2 SQIVND (reference sequence). This CDR3 has 15 residues. V shed 5 bases and J shed 6 bases, with 18 bases lying between them. CDR3 DNA sequence: TGTGCCAGTAGTCCCGGGCGGGTCTGGGAGGATACGCAGTATTTT. Its protein product is CASSPGRVWEDTQYF.

This chain joins TRBV11-2 and TRBJ2-7; TRBD1 matches 7 bases. V lost 6 bases, J lost 3 bases, and 11 bases stayed unmatched. Germline V gives CDR1 SGHAT, CDR2 FQNNGV. This CDR3 region has 15 residues. The chain's CDR3 is CASRRPGQPSYEQYF. The CDR3 region has the DNA TGTGCCAGCAGACGCCCGGGACAGCCGAGCTACGAGCAGTACTTC.

This chain uses TRBV5-1 with TRBJ1-5; D gene uncertain. This CDR3 spans 16 amino acids. With 3 bases removed from V and 0 bases from J, the gap between germline ends came to 13 bases. Germline CDR1 reads SGHRS; CDR2 reads YFSETQ. The CDR3 DNA sequence: TGCGCCAGCAGCTGGGCGGGCAGTTTTAGCAATCAGCCCCAGCATTTT. Translating gives CASSWAGSFSNQPQHF.

The V and J genes are TRBV15 and TRBJ2-5; 12 nucleotides match TRBD2. Unmatched junction bases numbered 3, after V lost 0 bases and J lost 4 bases. The CDR3 length is 16 residues. Germline V CDR1 and CDR2: LNHNV, YYDKDF (reference sequence). The CDR3 is CATSRDRLAGAETQYF. The CDR3 DNA reads as TGTGCCACCAGCAGAGATCGACTAGCGGGGGCAGAGACCCAGTACTTC.

The chain couples TRBV30 to TRBJ2-5; TRBD2 aligns across 8 bases. The germline gives CDR1 GTSNPN, CDR2 SVGIG (reference sequence). The V and J ends lost 8 bases and 2 bases, in that order; junction bases with no gene match: 13. The CDR3 covers 15 residues. The CDR3 loop is CARGGQWGGQETQYF. CDR3 in DNA: TGTGCCCGGGGGGGTCAATGGGGAGGGCAAGAGACCCAGTACTTC.

The chain employs TRBV5-1 and TRBJ2-3; 14 bases agree with TRBD2. This CDR3 is 17 amino acids long. Germline V CDR1 and CDR2: SGHRS, YFSETQ. After removal of 3 bases from V and 0 bases from J, the junction contained 3 bases not matched to a gene. CDR3 amino acids: CASSYGTSGGSTDTQYF. Here the CDR3 DNA reads TGCGCCAGCAGCTACGGGACTAGCGGGGGTAGCACAGATACGCAGTATTTT.

The chain recombines TRBV5-1 with TRBJ1-6, with 11 bases fitting TRBD1. The CDR3 has 15 residues. J lost 5 bases, V lost 4 bases, and 2 bases had no gene match. Germline assignment: CDR1 SGHRS and CDR2 YFSETQ. The CDR3 sequence is CASSPDRGHNSPLHF. The CDR3, as DNA: TGCGCCAGCAGCCCGGACAGGGGGCATAATTCACCCCTCCACTTT.

This rearrangement joins TRBV28 to TRBJ1-5; D remains ambiguous. V lost 7 bases, J lost 2 bases, and 18 bases lay in between. The germline CDR1 and CDR2 sequences are MDHEN and SYDVKM. The CDR3 consists of 16 residues. CDR3 protein: CASIRGGGLGNQPQHF. The CDR3 DNA sequence: TGTGCCAGCATCCGGGGAGGAGGATTGGGCAATCAGCCCCAGCATTTT.

The rearrangement joins TRBV6-6 to TRBJ2-5; 14 bases are shared with TRBD2. This CDR3 is 16 amino acids long. Germline V gives CDR1 MNHNY, CDR2 SVGAGI (reference sequence). J gave up 10 bases and V 4 bases, and 11 bases lay outside the gene matches. The CDR3 sequence: CASSSGLAGGLGVQYF. In DNA, the CDR3 is TGTGCCAGCAGTTCCGGACTAGCGGGGGGCCTCGGGGTCCAGTACTTC.

This chain links TRBV15 with TRBJ2-7; D might be TRBD1 (6 bases). Trimming removed 0 bases from V and 6 bases from J, with 9 bases in between. Germline CDR1 and CDR2: LNHNV and YYDKDF (reference sequence). This CDR3 has 13 residues. The CDR3 sequence: CATSREGRGEQYF. The CDR3 nucleotides are TGTGCCACCAGCAGAGAGGGCAGGGGCGAGCAGTACTTC.

This chain joins TRBV24-1 and TRBJ1-1, with unresolved D. This CDR3 comprises 14 residues. The V gene lost 7 bases and the J gene lost 6 bases, with 17 bases spanning the gap. Germline CDR1 reads KGHDR; CDR2 reads SFDVKD. CDR3 sequence: CATSPDSIGSEAFF. DNA of the CDR3: TGTGCCACCAGCCCGGACTCTATTGGGTCTGAAGCTTTCTTT.